Listed below are T cell receptor beta chains from one sample, sequenced in a study of blood T cell repertoires in COVID-19. TCRdb keeps only in-frame clones here, not all; method: immunoSEQ multiplex PCR. This sample yields roughly 49,000 clones, of which about 83% are seen a single time; 1.5% to 2% belongs to the top ten. The sample comprised peripheral blood. These receptors came from a man aged 45 to 65 with acute or convalescent COVID-19. CDR3s include the opening cysteine and the closing phenylalanine or tryptophan. The order of the fields is clone size, J gene, V gene, D gene, CDR3 DNA, CDR3 protein. A D gene is named only where the DNA matches it firmly. A clone size is listed for some rows: how often the clone was seen (once, few, many), or a class if it is expanded.

abundance: NA
j_gene: TRBJ1-1
v_gene: TRBV7-9
d_gene: NA
CDR3nt: TGTGCCAGCAGCTGGCACCAAGGGAGAGCTTTCTTT
CDR3aa: CASSWHQGRAFF

abundance: NA
j_gene: TRBJ1-1
v_gene: TRBV7-2
d_gene: NA
CDR3nt: TGTGCCAGCAGGCACTCGGGGGTTCGCACTGAAGCTTTCTTT
CDR3aa: CASRHSGVRTEAFF

abundance: NA
j_gene: TRBJ2-1
v_gene: TRBV28
d_gene: NA
CDR3nt: TGTGCCAGCAGTTCCCCTCACAGGAGGGATGAGCAGTTCTTC
CDR3aa: CASSSPHRRDEQFF

abundance: medium-sized
j_gene: TRBJ2-1
v_gene: TRBV4-1
d_gene: TRBD1
CDR3nt: TGCGCCAGCAGCGACAGGACAGGGGGCAAGAATGAGCAGTTCTTC
CDR3aa: CASSDRTGGKNEQFF

abundance: once
j_gene: TRBJ2-1
v_gene: TRBV14
d_gene: TRBD1
CDR3nt: TGTGCCAGCAGCCAAGATAGGGGACAGGGGGGCGATGAGCAGTTCTTC
CDR3aa: CASSQDRGQGGDEQFF

abundance: NA
j_gene: TRBJ1-3
v_gene: TRBV28
d_gene: TRBD1
CDR3nt: TGTGCCAGCAGCTACAGGGGAATACGCACCTCTGGAAACACCATATATTTT
CDR3aa: CASSYRGIRTSGNTIYF

abundance: NA
j_gene: TRBJ1-1
v_gene: TRBV28
d_gene: TRBD1
CDR3nt: TGTGCCAGCAAGGGGGCAGGGAAAGAGAACACTGAAGCTTTCTTT
CDR3aa: CASKGAGKENTEAFF

abundance: NA
j_gene: TRBJ2-7
v_gene: TRBV4-2
d_gene: NA
CDR3nt: TGTGCCAGCAGCAGCTTATTAGACTCCTACGAGCAGTACTTC
CDR3aa: CASSSLLDSYEQYF

abundance: few
j_gene: TRBJ2-2
v_gene: TRBV6-2/TRBV6-3
d_gene: TRBD1
CDR3nt: TGTGCCAGCAGTTACCAGGGGGTGAACACCGGGGAGCTGTTTTTT
CDR3aa: CASSYQGVNTGELFF

abundance: NA
j_gene: TRBJ2-7
v_gene: TRBV4-1
d_gene: TRBD1
CDR3nt: TGCGCCAGCAGCCATGATCGAGACAGGGGGTCCTACGAGCAGTACTTC
CDR3aa: CASSHDRDRGSYEQYF

abundance: NA
j_gene: TRBJ2-2
v_gene: TRBV7-2
d_gene: NA
CDR3nt: TGTGCCAGCAGCTTCGGCACCGGGGAGCTGTTTTTT
CDR3aa: CASSFGTGELFF